The 10 T cell receptor beta chains presented below share a single source sample, sequenced in a study of blood T cell repertoires in COVID-19. Profiled with immunoSEQ multiplex PCR; TCRdb holds only in-frame clones, not every one. The sample yields some 100,000 clones, over 65% seen once. Sequences were obtained from peripheral blood. The receptor set was obtained from a man in his 70s with COVID-19, enrolled during active disease.

This chain connects TRBV7-6 to TRBJ2-7; D is perhaps TRBD2 (6 bases). Germline CDR1 reads SGHVS; CDR2 reads FNYEAQ. Deletions cut 5 bases from V and 2 bases from J, with 19 bases between. There are 16 residues in the CDR3. The CDR3 DNA sequence: TGTGCCAGCAGCCCATCACGCGGGGCGCACCCCTACGAGCAGTACTTC. It specifies CASSPSRGAHPYEQYF.

The genes are TRBV19 and TRBJ1-2; D is undetermined. There are 16 residues in the CDR3. Germline V lookup: CDR1 LNHDA, CDR2 SQIVND (reference sequence). V was pared by 6 bases and J by 4 bases, with 21 bases between. The CDR3 DNA is TGTGCCAGTAGCTTCGGAGGGCGGAGTGCGCTCTATGGCTACACCTTC. The encoded protein is CASSFGGRSALYGYTF.

The V and J genes are TRBV30 and TRBJ2-3; 15 bases fit TRBD2. CDR3 length equals 16 residues. CDR1 is GTSNPN, CDR2 SVGIG, per germline (reference sequence). Trimming took 2 bases from V and 4 from J; bases not matched to a gene: 4. The CDR3 loop reads CAWSRGTSGRSDTQYF. CDR3 nucleotide sequence: TGTGCCTGGAGTCGCGGGACTAGCGGGAGGTCAGATACGCAGTATTTT. The entire variable domain, with the rest obtained from reference TRBV30 and TRBJ2-3, is as follows: SQTIHQWPATLVQPVGSPLSLECTVEGTSNPNLYWYRQAAGRGLQLLFYSVGIGQISSEVPQNLSASRPQDRQFILSSKKLLLSDSGFYLCAWSRGTSGRSDTQYFGPGTRLTVL.

The chain is built from TRBV28 and TRBJ2-3; D possibly corresponds to TRBD2 (7 bases). The CDR3 covers 17 residues. V was pared by 4 bases and J by 1 base, with 18 bases between. Germline V gene data show CDR1 as MDHEN and CDR2 as SYDVKM. The DNA for the CDR3 is TGTGCCAGCAGTTCCCCCCGGGGGGCGCGGGGCACAGATACGCAGTATTTT. The encoded protein is CASSSPRGARGTDTQYF. Complete variable domain (other parts from reference TRBV28 and TRBJ2-3): DVKVTQSSRYLVKRTGEKVFLECVQDMDHENMFWYRQDPGLGLRLIYFSYDVKMKEKGDIPEGYSVSREKKERFSLILESASTNQTSMYLCASSSPRGARGTDTQYFGPGTRLTVL.

The V and J genes are TRBV28 and TRBJ1-6; D gene uncertain. The CDR3 loop spans 15 amino acids. Trimming removed 2 bases at V and 5 bases at J, with 10 bases between. The germline V gene has CDR1 MDHEN and CDR2 SYDVKM. CDR3 coding DNA: TGTGCCAGCAGTTTACCGAGTTTCGATAATTCACCCCTCCACTTT. This codes for CASSLPSFDNSPLHF.

In its sample, this clone was seen once. The chain has TRBV4-1 and TRBJ1-3, with 7 nucleotides matching TRBD1. V shed 3 bases and J 1 base; nucleotides not matched to a gene: 12. This CDR3 is 18 amino acids long. CDR1 and CDR2 (germline): MGHRA, YSYEKL. The CDR3 DNA reads as TGCGCCAGCAGCCAGCCTTGGGACAGTGAGGCATCTGGAAACACCATATATTTT. Amino acids: CASSQPWDSEASGNTIYF.

V usage is TRBV27 and J usage is TRBJ2-1; TRBD2 is a possible D gene (8 bases). The CDR3 contains 16 residues. The V end was cut by 5 bases, the J end by 4 bases, with 18 bases between. From germline, CDR1 is MNHEY and CDR2 SMNVEV (reference sequence). The CDR3 here is CASSLGGGRNYNEQFF. In DNA, the CDR3 is TGTGCCAGCAGTCTAGGGGGCGGGAGGAATTACAATGAGCAGTTCTTC.

The chain uses TRBV28 and TRBJ2-7; D call uncertain. CDR3 length: 11 residues. V was pared by 4 bases and J by 2 bases, with 3 bases between. The germline V gene has CDR1 MDHEN and CDR2 SYDVKM. For the CDR3, the DNA is TGTGCCAGCAGTTCAACCTACGAGCAGTACTTC. Amino acids: CASSSTYEQYF.

The J gene is TRBJ2-6, the V gene TRBV5-4, with 7 bases aligning to TRBD1. CDR1 and CDR2 (germline): SGHNT, YYREEE (reference sequence). This CDR3 is 15 amino acids long. With V trimmed by 4 bases and J by 3 bases, 4 bases remained unmatched. The CDR3 DNA is TGTGCCAGCAGCCTGACAGGGAATGGGGCCAACGTCCTGACTTTC. Translation: CASSLTGNGANVLTF.

The rearrangement joins TRBV29-1 to TRBJ2-7, with 13 bases fitting TRBD2. Germline CDR1 reads SQVTM; CDR2 reads ANQGSEA. The V gene end was trimmed by 3 bases and the J gene end by 4 bases; junction bases not matched to a gene: 0. The CDR3 has 13 amino acids. The CDR3 here is CSVETSGRYEQYF. The CDR3 DNA reads TGCAGCGTTGAGACTAGCGGGAGGTACGAGCAGTACTTC.